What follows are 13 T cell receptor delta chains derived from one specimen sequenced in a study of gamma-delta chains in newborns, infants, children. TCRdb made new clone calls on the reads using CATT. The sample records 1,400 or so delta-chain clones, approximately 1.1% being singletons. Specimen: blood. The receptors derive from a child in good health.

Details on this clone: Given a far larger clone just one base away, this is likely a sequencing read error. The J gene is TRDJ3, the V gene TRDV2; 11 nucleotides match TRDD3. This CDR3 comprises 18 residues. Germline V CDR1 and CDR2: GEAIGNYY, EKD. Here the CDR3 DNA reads TGTGCCTGTGACACCGCTGGGGGATACTCCTGGGACACCCGACAGGTGTTTTTC. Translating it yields CACDTAGGYSWDTRQVFF.

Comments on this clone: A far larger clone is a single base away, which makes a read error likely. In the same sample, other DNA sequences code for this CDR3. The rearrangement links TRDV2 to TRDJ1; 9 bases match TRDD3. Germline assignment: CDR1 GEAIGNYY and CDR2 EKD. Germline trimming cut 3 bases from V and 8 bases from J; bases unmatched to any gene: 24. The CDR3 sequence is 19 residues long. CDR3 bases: TGTGCCTGTGACCGGCTAGGAGAGCCCGGAGGCGTGGGGGATAGGAAACTCATCTTT. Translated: CACDRLGEPGGVGDRKLIF.

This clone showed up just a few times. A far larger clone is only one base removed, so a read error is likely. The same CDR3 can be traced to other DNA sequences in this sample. The CDR3, as DNA: TGTGCCTGTGACACCGTACTTAGCTTGGGGGATACGCGTACCACCGATAAACTCATCTTT. Its translation is CACDTVLSLGDTRTTDKLIF. The V and J genes are TRDV2 and TRDJ1; 11 nucleotides match TRDD3. Germline V gene data show CDR1 as GEAIGNYY and CDR2 as EKD. The CDR3 is 20 residues long. V gave up 0 bases and J gave up 1 base; unmatched junction bases: 15.

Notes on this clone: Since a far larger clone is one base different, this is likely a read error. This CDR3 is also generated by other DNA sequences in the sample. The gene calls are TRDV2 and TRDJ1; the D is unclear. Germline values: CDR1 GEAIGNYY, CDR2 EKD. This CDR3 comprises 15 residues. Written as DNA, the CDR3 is TGTGCCTGTGACCCTCTTGGGCCGAGGACCGATAAACTTATCTTT. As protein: CACDPLGPRTDKLIF.

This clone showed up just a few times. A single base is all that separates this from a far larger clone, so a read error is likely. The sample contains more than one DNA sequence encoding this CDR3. CDR3 in DNA: TGTGCCTGTGACTATATCCTGGGGACCACCGATAAACTTATCTTT. Its protein product is CACDYILGTTDKLIF. The chain carries TRDV2 and TRDJ1; possible D gene TRDD3, 6 bases. Per the germline V gene, CDR1 is GEAIGNYY and CDR2 is EKD. CDR3 length: 15 amino acids.

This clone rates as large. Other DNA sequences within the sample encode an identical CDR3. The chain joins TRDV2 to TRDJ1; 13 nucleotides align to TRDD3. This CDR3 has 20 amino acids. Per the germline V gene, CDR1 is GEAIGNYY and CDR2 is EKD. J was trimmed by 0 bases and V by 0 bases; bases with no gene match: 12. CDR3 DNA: TGTGCCTGTGACACCCTCCGTACTGGGGGATACGGGTCGTACACCGATAAACTCATCTTT. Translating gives CACDTLRTGGYGSYTDKLIF.

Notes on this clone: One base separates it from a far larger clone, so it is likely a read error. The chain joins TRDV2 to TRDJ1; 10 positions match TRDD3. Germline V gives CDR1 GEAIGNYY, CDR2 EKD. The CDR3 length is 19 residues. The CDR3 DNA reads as TGTGCCTGTGACACTCTCCCTACCCTGGGGGATATATACACCAATAAACTCATCTTT. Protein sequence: CACDTLPTLGDIYTNKLIF.

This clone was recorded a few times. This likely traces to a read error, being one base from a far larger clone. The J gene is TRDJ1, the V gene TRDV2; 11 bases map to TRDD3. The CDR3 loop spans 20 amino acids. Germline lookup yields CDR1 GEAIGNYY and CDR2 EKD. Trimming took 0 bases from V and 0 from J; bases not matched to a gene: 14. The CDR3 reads CACDTASSGGYLYNTDKLIF. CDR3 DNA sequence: TGTGCCTGTGACACCGCATCATCTGGGGGATACTTATATAACACCGATAAACTCATCTTT.

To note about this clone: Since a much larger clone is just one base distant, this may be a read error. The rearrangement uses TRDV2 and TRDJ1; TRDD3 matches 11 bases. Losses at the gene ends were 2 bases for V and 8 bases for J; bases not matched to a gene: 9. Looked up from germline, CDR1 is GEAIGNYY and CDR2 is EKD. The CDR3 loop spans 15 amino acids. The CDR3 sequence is CACDNLLGDKEKLIF. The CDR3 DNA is TGTGCCTGTGACAACTTACTGGGGGATAAGGAGAAACTCATCTTT.

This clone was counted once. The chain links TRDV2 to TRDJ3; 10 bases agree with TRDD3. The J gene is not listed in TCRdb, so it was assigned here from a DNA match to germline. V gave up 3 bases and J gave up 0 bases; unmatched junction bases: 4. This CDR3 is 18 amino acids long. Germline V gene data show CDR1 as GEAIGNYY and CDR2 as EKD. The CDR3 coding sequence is TGTGCCTGTGACTACTGGGGGATGAGCTCCTGGGACACCCGACAGATGTTTTTC. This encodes CACDYWGMSSWDTRQMFF.

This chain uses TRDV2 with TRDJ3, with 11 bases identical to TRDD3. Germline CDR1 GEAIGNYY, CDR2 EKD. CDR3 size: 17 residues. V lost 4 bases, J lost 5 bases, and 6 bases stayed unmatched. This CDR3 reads CACDRLGDTRDTRQMFF. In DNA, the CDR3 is TGTGCCTGTGATCGGCTGGGGGATACCCGGGACACCCGACAGATGTTTTTC.

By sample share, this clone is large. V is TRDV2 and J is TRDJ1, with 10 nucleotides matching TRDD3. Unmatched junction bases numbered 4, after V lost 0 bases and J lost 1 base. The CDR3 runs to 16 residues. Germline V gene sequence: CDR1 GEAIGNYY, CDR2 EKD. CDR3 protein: CACDTVGDTSTDKLIF. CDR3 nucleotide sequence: TGTGCCTGTGACACCGTGGGGGATACTAGCACCGATAAACTCATCTTT.

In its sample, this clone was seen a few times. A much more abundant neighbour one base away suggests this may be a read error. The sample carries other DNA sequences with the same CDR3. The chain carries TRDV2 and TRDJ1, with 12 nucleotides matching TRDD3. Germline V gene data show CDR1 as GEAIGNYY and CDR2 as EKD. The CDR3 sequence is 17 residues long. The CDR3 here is CACEFLLGDTDTDKLIF. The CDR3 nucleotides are TGCGCCTGTGAATTCCTACTGGGGGATACCGACACCGATAAACTCATCTTT.